This T cell receptor (beta chain) was sequenced for a study of shared clonotypes between healthy human individuals. On this clone itself: Its target is unknown.

Only in-frame clones appear in the TCRdb table, and some are missing; sequencing was by immunoSEQ multiplex PCR. The data contain approximately 470,000 clones, roughly 80% of them seen just once; the ten biggest clones take up about 11%. CDR1 is KGHSH, CDR2 LQKENI, per germline. The V end lost 3 bases, the J end lost 2 bases, and 13 bases lay between the germline ends. The CDR3 is made up of 15 amino acids. Study-wide findings and caveats: Blood was the only sampled material, and tissue repertoires likely differ.

Sequenced input: PBMCs. The sequence was collected from a woman between 35 and 50 years old in good health. Some clones in this sample may be carry-over from other donors' samples. V is TRBV18 and J is TRBJ1-1, with a tentative D call TRBD1 (6 bases). For the CDR3, the DNA is TGTGCCAGCTCACCGCGGACAGAACCTAACACTGAAGCTTTCTTT. Amino acid sequence: CASSPRTEPNTEAFF.